This T cell receptor (beta chain) was sequenced during a study of blood T cell repertoires in COVID-19. Study-wide context: COVID-19 samples from acute and convalescent phases originated in the United States, Italy and Spain.

Only one count was recorded for this clone. This CDR3 is 14 amino acids long. From germline, CDR1 is MNHNS and CDR2 SASEGT. The V gene lost 1 base and the J gene lost 4 bases, with 10 bases spanning the gap. Clinical history reported by participants formed the basis on which cohorts were assigned. Per the original methods: Amplification from reference gene primers served as the basis for estimated nucleated cell counts. Using immunoSEQ multiplex PCR, the repertoire was profiled, and TCRdb retains in-frame clones only, with some absent. That table furnishes V, J and clone size, whereas the DNA furnished D and trimming. The sample lists under 250,000 clones, 70% to 90% occurring once.

Material for sequencing was PBMCs or T cells enriched from blood (not recorded which). V and J are TRBV6-1 and TRBJ2-5, with D tentatively TRBD1 (6 bases). The TCR comes from a man younger than 40 who had recovered from COVID-19. The CDR3 here is CASSEGQVGETQYF. The DNA of the CDR3 is TGTGCCAGCAGTGAAGGACAGGTTGGAGAGACCCAGTACTTC.